The 23 T cell receptor beta chains listed next were all sequenced from one sample in a study of T cells in Graves' hyperthyroidism and ophthalmopathy. Amplification of TCR beta CDR3 regions was performed using RNA transcripts as template. Carried out on the TCR CDR3, a first-round RT-PCR used the HTBI primer set. Via MiXCR, TCRdb re-called the multiplex PCR reads, giving one row per CDR3 protein. The sample carries about 400,000 distinct CDR3 sequences, roughly 15% recorded once. The sequenced sample consisted of blood. The source of these receptors is a woman between 25 and 40 years old with Graves' ophthalmopathy.

In this sample, this clonotype turned up many times. The chain links TRBV6-1 to TRBJ2-3; D is perhaps TRBD1 (6 bases). This CDR3 has 15 residues. Germline V gives CDR1 MNHNS, CDR2 SASEGT. Trimming took off 6 bases at V and 6 bases at J, with 19 bases between the two ends. CDR3 nucleotide sequence: TGTGCCAGCAGCCCCGGACAGTCAGGGGACGATACGCAGTATTTT. Its translation is CASSPGQSGDDTQYF.

The chain is built from TRBV30 and TRBJ2-1; 12 bases map to TRBD2. Germline loops: CDR1 GTSNPN, CDR2 SVGIG (reference sequence). This CDR3 comprises 15 residues. Trimming at V came to 5 bases and at J to 4 bases, leaving 6 bases not matched to a gene. The CDR3 DNA is TGTGCCTGGGAAGTCGGACTAGCGGGGTACAATGAGCAGTTCTTC. It translates to CAWEVGLAGYNEQFF.

This clonotype was counted between two and nine times. For the CDR3, the DNA is TGCGCCAGCAGCATACGAAGCGGGGGTGAGACCCAGTACTTC. The encoded protein is CASSIRSGGETQYF. J is TRBJ2-5 and V is TRBV5-1; the match to TRBD2 covers 8 bases. The CDR3 totals 14 residues. J lost 5 bases, V lost 4 bases, and 7 bases had no gene match. CDR1 and CDR2 from the germline V gene are SGHRS and YFSETQ.

The table lists this clonotype with many counts. The rearrangement links TRBV10-3 to TRBJ1-6; D not certain. CDR1 and CDR2 (germline): ENHRY, SYGVKD. Trimming cost V 5 bases and J 0 bases, with 11 bases left between them. The CDR3 has 16 residues. The CDR3 spells CAISPRGSSYNSPLHF. CDR3 DNA sequence: TGTGCCATCAGTCCCCGGGGAAGCTCCTATAATTCACCCCTCCACTTT.

In its sample, this clonotype was seen many times. The chain combines TRBV27 with TRBJ2-5; D remains ambiguous. V gave up 2 bases and J gave up 7 bases, with 14 bases separating them. The CDR3 totals 14 residues. Per germline, CDR1 MNHEY and CDR2 SMNVEV (reference sequence). CDR3 loop: CASSLTASLRTQYF. CDR3 in DNA: TGTGCCAGCAGTTTAACGGCATCTCTAAGGACCCAGTACTTC.

This clonotype was detected ten times or more. This chain joins TRBV19 and TRBJ2-7; a possible D gene is TRBD1 (5 bases). This CDR3 is built from 14 residues. V lost 8 bases and J lost 0, with 14 bases in between. Looked up from germline, CDR1 is LNHDA and CDR2 is SQIVND (reference sequence). The CDR3 protein is CASSDLDISYEQYF. DNA of the CDR3: TGTGCCAGTTCCGATTTGGACATCTCCTACGAGCAGTACTTC.

CDR3 sequence reads: CASSFVAGNEKLFF. DNA of the CDR3: TGTGCCAGCAGCTTTGTTGCAGGGAATGAAAAACTGTTTTTT. V is TRBV7-2 and J is TRBJ1-4; D might be TRBD1 (5 bases). With 3 bases removed from V and 5 bases from J, the gap between germline ends came to 10 bases. The CDR3 is made up of 14 amino acids. Germline CDR1 and CDR2: SGHTA and FQGNSA. The whole variable domain, filled in from reference TRBV7-2 and TRBJ1-4, reads GAGVSQSPSNKVTEKGKDVELRCDPISGHTALYWYRQSLGQGLEFLIYFQGNSAPDKSGLPSDRFSAERTGGSVSTLTIQRTQQEDSAVYLCASSFVAGNEKLFFGSGTQLSVL.

J is TRBJ2-7 and V is TRBV29-1; either TRBD1 or TRBD2 may supply D (5 bases each). The ends were cut back, 4 bases at V and 6 bases at J, with 13 bases in the middle. The CDR3 is 12 residues long. CDR1 is SQVTM, CDR2 ANQGSEA, per germline. This CDR3 is CSVVGRGVEQYF. The CDR3 region has the DNA TGCAGCGTTGTCGGGCGAGGGGTCGAGCAGTACTTC.

This clonotype was counted at least ten times. The chain couples TRBV29-1 to TRBJ2-1; 11 bases map to TRBD2. Germline values: CDR1 SQVTM, CDR2 ANQGSEA. With 8 bases clipped from V and 5 bases from J, the junction kept 5 bases outside the gene matches. The CDR3 is 13 residues long. CDR3 residues: CSSTSGDHNEQFF. The DNA for the CDR3 is TGCAGCTCGACTAGCGGGGATCACAATGAGCAGTTCTTC.

This clonotype was counted many times. This rearrangement joins TRBV20-1 to TRBJ1-2; 7 bases map to TRBD1. There are 15 residues in the CDR3. The trim removed 6 bases at V and 4 bases at J, leaving 14 bases unmatched. Germline lookup yields CDR1 DFQATT and CDR2 SNEGSKA (reference sequence). The CDR3 DNA follows: TGCAGTGCCTTACCTCGACAGGGCTTCGGCTATGGCTACACCTTC. Its translation is CSALPRQGFGYGYTF.

The V and J genes are TRBV24-1 and TRBJ2-2, with D possibly matching TRBD2 (5 bases). Trimming pared 9 bases from V and 4 bases from J, leaving 17 bases between. CDR1 KGHDR and CDR2 SFDVKD come from the germline V gene. CDR3 size: 15 residues. The CDR3 region has the DNA TGTGCCACCGCGCCGTTTCGGGGAGTCACCGGGGAGCTGTTTTTT. This sequence encodes CATAPFRGVTGELFF.

This clonotype has only a few counts. This chain connects TRBV6-1 to TRBJ1-6, with 7 bases lining up with TRBD1. The CDR3 spans 16 residues. The germline gives CDR1 MNHNS, CDR2 SASEGT. The V gene end was trimmed by 6 bases and the J gene end by 8 bases; junction bases not matched to a gene: 13. The chain's CDR3 is CASRQTGTARDSPLHF. The CDR3 bases are TGTGCCAGCAGACAAACGGGGACAGCGAGGGATTCACCCCTCCACTTT.

This clonotype was recorded many times. The chain is built from TRBV4-1 and TRBJ1-5, with D unclear. Germline V gene lookup returns CDR1 MGHRA and CDR2 YSYEKL. The V end was cut by 1 base, the J end by 0 bases, with 7 bases between. This CDR3 contains 15 residues. CDR3 nucleotides: TGCGCCAGCAGCCAAGCTTCGAATAGCAATCAGCCCCAGCATTTT. Translation gives CASSQASNSNQPQHF.

This clonotype came up many times. The chain has TRBV3-1 and TRBJ2-2; D may be TRBD2 (5 bases). CDR1 and CDR2 (germline): LGHDT, YNNKEL (reference sequence). V lost 0 bases and J 6 bases, leaving 17 bases between the germline ends. This CDR3 region has 17 residues. CDR3 region: CASSQEWWTALAGELFF. CDR3 nucleotide sequence: TGTGCCAGCAGCCAAGAATGGTGGACTGCCCTAGCCGGGGAGCTGTTTTTT.

This clonotype was detected many times. The rearrangement uses TRBV28 and TRBJ1-1, with 7 bases matching TRBD1. CDR1 and CDR2 (germline): MDHEN, SYDVKM. The CDR3 covers 17 residues. V gave up 6 bases and J gave up 6 bases; unmatched junction bases: 19. CDR3 nucleotides: TGTGCCAGCAGCCAAGTTAGGGACAGTAGAACTGGGGCTGAAGCTTTCTTT. Translation: CASSQVRDSRTGAEAFF.

This clonotype was counted ten times or more. This rearrangement joins TRBV9 to TRBJ2-3; D unclear. This CDR3 contains 15 residues. Germline CDR1 SGDLS, CDR2 YYNGEE. Trimming removed 0 bases at V and 5 bases at J, with 13 bases between. The CDR3 region is CASSVGATKGDTQYF. CDR3 nucleotide sequence: TGTGCCAGCAGCGTAGGGGCCACAAAAGGAGATACGCAGTATTTT.

This sequence joins TRBV12-5 and TRBJ2-3; 9 bases line up with TRBD1. The V segment lost 6 bases and the J segment 2 bases; nucleotides outside the gene matches: 6. The CDR3 consists of 15 residues. CDR1 and CDR2 (germline): LGHNT, FRNRAP. DNA for the CDR3: TGTGCTAGTGGCCTGGGACAGGGTGACACAGATACGCAGTATTTT. Protein: CASGLGQGDTDTQYF.

A few counts support this clonotype. This chain connects TRBV7-9 to TRBJ2-2, with 12 bases matching TRBD2. J was trimmed by 3 bases and V by 5 bases; bases with no gene match: 7. The CDR3 totals 17 residues. The germline V gene encodes CDR1 SEHNR and CDR2 FQNEAQ (reference sequence). The CDR3 DNA sequence: TGTGCCAGCAGCCCTCCTAGCGGGGGGGCCCACACCGGGGAGCTGTTTTTT. Translating it yields CASSPPSGGAHTGELFF.

This clonotype was recorded many times. The CDR3 protein is CASSQGTLNTEAFF. In DNA, the CDR3 is TGTGCCAGCAGCCAAGGGACCCTGAACACTGAAGCTTTCTTT. The gene calls are TRBV7-6 and TRBJ1-1; tentatively, D is TRBD1 (5 bases). This CDR3 region has 14 residues. V shed 5 bases and J shed 0 bases, with 10 bases lying between them. Germline CDR1 reads SGHVS; CDR2 reads FNYEAQ.

V is TRBV5-1 and J is TRBJ2-2, with D perhaps TRBD1 (5 bases). V lost 1 base, J lost 3 bases, and 13 bases lay in between. In germline, CDR1 is SGHRS, CDR2 YFSETQ. The CDR3 is made up of 16 amino acids. As DNA, the CDR3 is TGCGCCAGCAGCTTGTTTGGGCTCAGGGACACCGGGGAGCTGTTTTTT. It translates to CASSLFGLRDTGELFF.

This clonotype was observed many times. V is TRBV6-1 and J is TRBJ2-7, with D possibly being TRBD1 (6 bases). V lost 7 bases and J lost 4, with 20 bases in between. CDR1 and CDR2 (germline): MNHNS, SASEGT. CDR3 length: 15 residues. CDR3 region: CASTEQLGTPYEQYF. As DNA, the CDR3 is TGTGCCAGCACCGAACAACTAGGGACACCGTACGAGCAGTACTTC.

This clonotype was detected ten times or more. The chain couples TRBV20-1 to TRBJ2-7, with D possibly TRBD1 on 6 matching bases. The V and J ends lost 6 bases and 4 bases respectively, with 19 bases between them. This CDR3 is 14 amino acids long. Germline V CDR1 and CDR2: DFQATT, SNEGSKA (reference sequence). CDR3 loop: CSARQDTSRYEQYF. As DNA, the CDR3 is TGCAGTGCCCGACAGGATACGTCGCGTTACGAGCAGTACTTC.

The genes are TRBV4-1 and TRBJ2-2; no reliable D call. The CDR3 has 11 residues. Per germline, CDR1 MGHRA and CDR2 YSYEKL. V was trimmed by 1 base and J by 9 bases, leaving 3 bases between them. The CDR3 DNA sequence: TGCGCCAGCAGCCAAGGAAGGGAGCTGTTTTTT. As protein: CASSQGRELFF.